This entry features one T cell receptor (beta chain) sequence. Clones were sequenced by immunoSEQ multiplex PCR, and TCRdb holds only the in-frame ones, with some missing. In the table there are around 120,000 clones, 75% to 90% of which are singletons. This specimen belongs to a study of cytomegalovirus exposure and HLA in healthy donors. Study overall: A later analysis reported the same platform for the roughly 110 validation repertoires and the 666 first-cohort repertoires.

J gave up 3 bases and V 3 bases, and 1 base lay outside the gene matches. The germline gives CDR1 MNHEY, CDR2 SMNVEV (reference sequence). CDR3 length: 13 residues. Sequencing was carried out using PBMCs. The V gene is TRBV27, the J gene TRBJ1-1, with 7 positions matching TRBD1. This clonotype was sampled from a man aged 18 to 30 in good health and CMV-seropositive. The CDR3, as DNA: TGTGCCAGCAGTTTGGGACAGTACACTGAAGCTTTCTTT. It encodes CASSLGQYTEAFF.